Described below is a single T cell receptor beta chain sequence and its context. Its antigen is unknown. The sample is drawn from a study of CD8 T cells in ankylosing spondylitis. General study results and limits: Matched ankylosing spondylitis synovial fluid reportedly showed significant enrichment of disease-linked clones.

It was by quantitative 5'-RACE with molecular barcodes that TCR beta libraries were made. One entry per CDR3 protein results from TCRdb running MiXCR on the 5' RACE reads. This repertoire shows some 300,000 distinct CDR3 sequences, about a fifth found once; its top ten account for roughly 4%. V dropped 4 bases and J dropped 3; count of bases not matched to a gene: 8. This CDR3 is built from 15 residues. In germline, CDR1 is KGHSH, CDR2 LQKENI. Material: blood, either unsorted or a sorted T cell fraction (not recorded which). The chain recombines TRBV18 with TRBJ2-7; 8 positions match TRBD2. The clonotype was recovered from a female donor with ankylosing spondylitis or in good health (not recorded which). The CDR3 reads CASSLARGGHYEQYF. Written as DNA, the CDR3 is TGTGCCAGCTCACTAGCCCGGGGGGGGCACTACGAGCAGTACTTC.